A single sample is the source of the 18 T cell receptor beta chains below, sequenced in a study of shared clonotypes between healthy human individuals. Using immunoSEQ multiplex PCR, the repertoire was profiled, and TCRdb retains in-frame clones only, with some absent. Seen here are approximately 500,000 clones, 70% to 85% observed once, and the top ten hold about 11%. Sequenced material: PBMCs. These receptors were collected from a woman aged 40 to 50 in good health. Some clones in this sample may be carry-over from other donors' samples.

This chain joins TRBV15 and TRBJ2-7; weak D call: TRBD2 (6 bases). Between the trimmed V and J ends, which lost 2 bases and 4 bases, there was a span of 12 bases. Germline V gene sequence: CDR1 LNHNV, CDR2 YYDKDF (reference sequence). This CDR3 is built from 14 residues. The CDR3 protein is CATSRRTEGYEQYF. The CDR3 DNA is TGTGCCACCAGCAGACGGACGGAGGGGTACGAGCAGTACTTC.

This chain connects TRBV7-2 to TRBJ1-4, with TRBD1 as a possible D gene (6 bases). CDR3 length: 14 residues. Germline V CDR1 and CDR2: SGHTA, FQGNSA. Between the trimmed V and J ends, which lost 8 bases and 5 bases, there was a span of 15 bases. The CDR3 DNA is TGTGCCAGCCAATCGGGACACCCGAATGAAAAACTGTTTTTT. As protein: CASQSGHPNEKLFF.

This clone was detected once. V is TRBV7-9 and J is TRBJ2-5; TRBD1 or TRBD2 may be the D gene (7 bases each). The CDR3 extends over 16 amino acids. Germline lookup yields CDR1 SEHNR and CDR2 FQNEAQ (reference sequence). Between the trimmed V and J ends, which lost 1 base and 6 bases, there was a span of 18 bases. The CDR3 is CASSLGTQGGMKTQYF. The CDR3 DNA reads TGTGCCAGCAGCTTAGGCACGCAGGGGGGGATGAAGACCCAGTACTTC.

The CDR3 coding sequence is TGTGCCTGGAGTGTAAAACCCCAAGAGACCCAGTACTTC. Translating gives CAWSVKPQETQYF. The chain combines TRBV30 with TRBJ2-5; D gene ambiguous. The V and J ends lost 0 bases and 1 base respectively, with 6 bases between them. This CDR3 is built from 13 residues. CDR1 is GTSNPN, CDR2 SVGIG, per germline (reference sequence). Full variable domain (missing parts from reference TRBV30 and TRBJ2-5): SQTIHQWPATLVQPVGSPLSLECTVEGTSNPNLYWYRQAAGRGLQLLFYSVGIGQISSEVPQNLSASRPQDRQFILSSKKLLLSDSGFYLCAWSVKPQETQYFGPGTRLLVL.

The V and J genes are TRBV28 and TRBJ2-7; D perhaps matches TRBD2 (5 bases). CDR3 length: 16 amino acids. V lost 5 bases and J 2 bases, leaving 19 bases between the germline ends. Germline V gene sequence: CDR1 MDHEN, CDR2 SYDVKM. For the CDR3, the DNA is TGTGCCAGCAGTCTGGTGCTCCCATCCGGGGCCTACGAGCAGTACTTC. It is translated as CASSLVLPSGAYEQYF.

The rearrangement links TRBV7-9 to TRBJ2-3; 12 bases line up with TRBD2. This CDR3 contains 16 residues. Germline V gene data show CDR1 as SEHNR and CDR2 as FQNEAQ (reference sequence). Trimming cost V 5 bases and J 0 bases; bases outside gene matches: 3. DNA of the CDR3: TGTGCCAGCAGCCCCGGGACTAGCGGGAGCACAGATACGCAGTATTTT. It is translated as CASSPGTSGSTDTQYF.

The genes are TRBV29-1 and TRBJ2-3, with D maybe TRBD2 (7 bases). The V gene lost 7 bases and the J gene lost 5 bases, with 16 bases spanning the gap. This CDR3 region has 13 residues. Germline V gives CDR1 SQVTM, CDR2 ANQGSEA. Written as DNA, the CDR3 is TGCAGCGCCGGGGGGCAGGGAGAAGATACGCAGTATTTT. Translated: CSAGGQGEDTQYF.

The chain recombines TRBV2 with TRBJ1-1, with D possibly matching TRBD1 (5 bases). The CDR3 runs to 14 residues. V lost 10 bases and J lost 4, with 19 bases in between. Germline V lookup: CDR1 SNHLY, CDR2 FYNNEI. The CDR3 region has the DNA TGTGCCAACCGATGGGACTCGCGGGGCACTGAAGCTTTCTTT. Translated, it gives CANRWDSRGTEAFF.

The chain is built from TRBV5-1 and TRBJ2-3; 7 nucleotides align to TRBD1. The germline gives CDR1 SGHRS, CDR2 YFSETQ. Losses at the gene ends were 4 bases for V and 2 bases for J; bases not matched to a gene: 10. The CDR3 has 16 amino acids. CDR3 region: CASSRTGYRFTDTQYF. DNA for the CDR3: TGCGCCAGCAGCCGGACAGGCTATAGATTCACAGATACGCAGTATTTT.

The genes are TRBV5-1 and TRBJ2-7; 7 bases line up with TRBD1. This CDR3 is built from 15 residues. The germline CDR1 and CDR2 sequences are SGHRS and YFSETQ. The V segment lost 0 bases and the J segment 3 bases; nucleotides outside the gene matches: 6. The chain's CDR3 is CASSLGLTGNYEQYF. CDR3 bases: TGCGCCAGCAGCTTGGGCTTGACAGGGAACTACGAGCAGTACTTC.

V is TRBV5-4 and J is TRBJ2-7; D might be TRBD1 or TRBD2, each matching 5 bases. The CDR3 covers 13 residues. V lost 0 bases and J lost 4, with 8 bases in between. Germline V gives CDR1 SGHNT, CDR2 YYREEE (reference sequence). CDR3 loop: CASSLEGRYEQYF. CDR3 sequence (DNA): TGTGCCAGCAGCTTGGAGGGGAGATACGAGCAGTACTTC.

V gene TRBV7-9 combines with J gene TRBJ2-7; 9 bases are a match to TRBD1. CDR3 length equals 15 residues. V gave up 2 bases and J gave up 3 bases; unmatched junction bases: 5. The germline V gene has CDR1 SEHNR and CDR2 FQNEAQ (reference sequence). DNA for the CDR3: TGTGCCAGCAGCTTAAAGACAGGGGGAGTCTACGAGCAGTACTTC. The encoded protein is CASSLKTGGVYEQYF.

This clone was detected a few times. The CDR3 region is CASSRQGNTEAFF. CDR3 coding DNA: TGTGCCAGCAGTCGACAGGGGAACACTGAAGCTTTCTTT. The V gene is TRBV11-2, the J gene TRBJ1-1, with 7 bases identical to TRBD1. CDR3 length: 13 amino acids. V lost 6 bases to trimming and J lost 1 base; unmatched junction nucleotides: 2. Germline-derived CDR1 and CDR2 are SGHAT and FQNNGV.

As regards this clone: Only one base separates this from a far larger clonotype, so it likely reflects a read error. The chain employs TRBV2 and TRBJ1-5; weak D call: TRBD1 (5 bases). Trimming took 5 bases from V and 5 from J, leaving 10 bases between them. The CDR3 length is 13 residues. The germline gives CDR1 SNHLY, CDR2 FYNNEI. The CDR3 coding sequence is TGTGCCAGCAGTTTTACAGGAGATCAGCCCCAGCATTTT. Translating gives CASSFTGDQPQHF.

The chain couples TRBV5-1 to TRBJ2-1; tentative D call: TRBD2 (5 bases). In germline, CDR1 is SGHRS, CDR2 YFSETQ. The V end lost 0 bases, the J end lost 2 bases, and 15 bases lay between the germline ends. This CDR3 comprises 17 residues. CDR3 DNA sequence: TGCGCCAGCAGCTTGGGATCTGCGGGCAGCCCCTACAATGAGCAGTTCTTC. Its protein is CASSLGSAGSPYNEQFF.

The V call is TRBV5-1, the J call TRBJ1-2; tentative D call: TRBD1 (5 bases). Germline values: CDR1 SGHRS, CDR2 YFSETQ. Deletions cut 1 base from V and 4 bases from J, with 14 bases between. This CDR3 is built from 15 residues. CDR3 nucleotide sequence: TGCGCCAGCAGCTTGTCGGGGGAGCTTTTCTATGGCTACACCTTC. This codes for CASSLSGELFYGYTF.

This sequence joins TRBV27 and TRBJ2-3, with 9 bases fitting TRBD2. There are 15 residues in the CDR3. Germline V gene sequence: CDR1 MNHEY, CDR2 SMNVEV (reference sequence). V was pared by 0 bases and J by 4 bases, with 2 bases of the junction left unmatched. The CDR3, as DNA: TGTGCCAGCAGTTTATCGGGCGGGAGGGCAGATACGCAGTATTTT. Amino acid sequence: CASSLSGGRADTQYF.

The V gene is TRBV14, the J gene TRBJ2-7, with 10 bases lining up with TRBD2. The CDR3 loop spans 12 amino acids. CDR1 SGHDN and CDR2 FVKESK come from the germline V gene. The ends lost 4 bases at V and 8 bases at J; junction bases unmatched: 2. Written as DNA, the CDR3 is TGTGCCAGCAGCCCTAGCGGGAGAAAGCAGTACTTC. It specifies CASSPSGRKQYF.